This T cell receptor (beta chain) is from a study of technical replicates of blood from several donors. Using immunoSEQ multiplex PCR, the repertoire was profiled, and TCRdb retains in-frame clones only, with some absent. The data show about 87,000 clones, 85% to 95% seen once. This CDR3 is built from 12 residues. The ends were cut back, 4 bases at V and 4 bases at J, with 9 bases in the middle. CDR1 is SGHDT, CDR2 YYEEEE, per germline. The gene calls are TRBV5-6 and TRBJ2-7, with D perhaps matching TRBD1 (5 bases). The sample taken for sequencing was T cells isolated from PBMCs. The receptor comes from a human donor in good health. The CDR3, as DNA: TGTGCCAGCAGCCCGCAGGGTTACGAGCAGTACTTC. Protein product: CASSPQGYEQYF.